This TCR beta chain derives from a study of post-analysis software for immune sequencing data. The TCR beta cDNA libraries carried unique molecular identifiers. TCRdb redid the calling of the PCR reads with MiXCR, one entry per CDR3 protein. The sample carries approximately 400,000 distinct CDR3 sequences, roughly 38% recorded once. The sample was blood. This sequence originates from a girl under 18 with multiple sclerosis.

CDR3 in amino acids: CASSPFPGHVNTEAFF. The DNA for the CDR3 is TGTGCCAGCTCACCATTTCCCGGCCATGTGAACACTGAAGCTTTCTTT. The chain recombines TRBV18 with TRBJ1-1; no definite D call. The CDR3 runs to 16 residues. Trimming took 2 bases from V and 0 from J, leaving 13 bases between them. Germline V gene data show CDR1 as KGHSH and CDR2 as LQKENI.